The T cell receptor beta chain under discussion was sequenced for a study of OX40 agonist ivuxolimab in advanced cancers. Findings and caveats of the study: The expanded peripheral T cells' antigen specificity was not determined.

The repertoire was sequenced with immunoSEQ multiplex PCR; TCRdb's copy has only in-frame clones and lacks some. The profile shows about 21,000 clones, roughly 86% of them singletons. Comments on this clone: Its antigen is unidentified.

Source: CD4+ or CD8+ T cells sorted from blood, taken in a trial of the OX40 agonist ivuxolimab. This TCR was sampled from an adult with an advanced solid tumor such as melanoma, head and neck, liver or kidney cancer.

This CDR3 is CASSQDHGDQETQYF. Here the CDR3 DNA reads TGTGCCAGCAGCCAAGACCACGGGGACCAAGAGACCCAGTACTTC. This chain joins TRBV14 and TRBJ2-5; maybe TRBD2 (5 bases). Germline-derived CDR1 and CDR2 are SGHDN and FVKESK. The CDR3 covers 15 residues. The ends were cut back, 0 bases at V and 0 bases at J, with 8 bases in the middle. Based on the CDR3 plus reference TRBV14 and TRBJ2-5, the full variable domain is EAGVTQFPSHSVIEKGQTVTLRCDPISGHDNLYWYRRVMGKEIKFLLHFVKESKQDESGMPNNRFLAERTGGTYSTLKVQPAELEDSGVYFCASSQDHGDQETQYFGPGTRLLVL.